These 8 T cell receptor beta chains were all obtained from the same sample, sequenced in a study of blood T cell repertoires in COVID-19. Generated by immunoSEQ multiplex PCR, the TCRdb table keeps only in-frame clones and is missing some. The sample gives about 250,000 clones, 82% of which show up once; 4% to 6% is in the top ten. Sequences were obtained from peripheral blood. These receptor sequences come from an elderly woman with active or convalescent COVID-19.

The chain recombines TRBV5-5 with TRBJ1-2, with 7 bases identical to TRBD1. Germline loops: CDR1 SGHKS, CDR2 YYEKEE (reference sequence). After removal of 4 bases from V and 0 bases from J, the junction contained 9 bases not matched to a gene. CDR3 length: 16 amino acids. The DNA for the CDR3 is TGTGCCAGCAGCCTACACCCAACAGGGGCTAACTATGGCTACACCTTC. Translating it yields CASSLHPTGANYGYTF.

This clone was detected a few times. V is TRBV5-1 and J is TRBJ2-3; a weak D match, TRBD1 (6 bases). V lost 3 bases and J 2 bases, leaving 16 bases between the germline ends. Per germline, CDR1 SGHRS and CDR2 YFSETQ. This CDR3 contains 16 residues. In DNA, the CDR3 is TGCGCCAGCAGCTCATCAGGGGAAGCCGCCACAGATACGCAGTATTTT. It specifies CASSSSGEAATDTQYF.

Comments on this clone: At one end the junction does not follow the germline gene, possibly because of a read error. V usage is TRBV18 and J usage is TRBJ2-3, with D possibly TRBD1 on 6 matching bases. This CDR3 has 14 residues. Germline lookup yields CDR1 KGHSH and CDR2 LQKENI. CDR3 bases: TGTGCCAGCTCACCTAATGGGGGCACGGATACGCAGTATTTT. The encoded protein is CASSPNGGTDTQYF.

The V and J genes are TRBV13 and TRBJ2-7; D is possibly TRBD2 (6 bases). The CDR3 runs 15 residues. V dropped 5 bases and J dropped 3 bases, with 17 bases sitting between them. Germline CDR1 reads PRHDT; CDR2 reads FYEKMQ (reference sequence). For the CDR3, the DNA is TGTGCCAGCAGCCGTCCCCGGGGGTTGCTCTACGAGCAGTACTTC. The encoded protein is CASSRPRGLLYEQYF.

CDR3 sequence (DNA): TGCGCCAGCAGCTTGGAGGGACAGAGTTCACCCCTCCACTTT. The encoded protein is CASSLEGQSSPLHF. The V gene is TRBV5-1, the J gene TRBJ1-6; 7 positions match TRBD1. Germline V gene sequence: CDR1 SGHRS, CDR2 YFSETQ. V trimming: 0 bases; J trimming: 9 bases; junction bases outside the gene matches: 3. The CDR3 has 14 residues.

This clone was found a few times. This chain connects TRBV5-4 to TRBJ1-1; TRBD1 matches 8 bases. The CDR3 length is 15 residues. CDR1 is SGHNT and CDR2 is YYREEE in the germline V gene (reference sequence). Trimming took 3 bases from V and 5 from J; bases not matched to a gene: 9. Written as DNA, the CDR3 is TGTGCCAGCAGCTGGCAGGGGGCGGGGGATACTGAAGCTTTCTTT. This gives the protein CASSWQGAGDTEAFF.

The chain joins TRBV14 to TRBJ2-1; 7 bases agree with TRBD2. V gave up 4 bases and J gave up 7 bases; unmatched junction bases: 7. Germline CDR1 SGHDN, CDR2 FVKESK. This CDR3 is 14 amino acids long. The CDR3 region is CASSPETSLNEQFF. For the CDR3, the DNA is TGTGCCAGCAGCCCGGAGACTAGCTTGAATGAGCAGTTCTTC. Variable domain in full (rest from reference TRBV14 and TRBJ2-1): EAGVTQFPSHSVIEKGQTVTLRCDPISGHDNLYWYRRVMGKEIKFLLHFVKESKQDESGMPNNRFLAERTGGTYSTLKVQPAELEDSGVYFCASSPETSLNEQFFGPGTRLTVL.

A remark on this clone: Other nucleotide sequences from this sample produce the same CDR3. The chain is built from TRBV18 and TRBJ1-4, with 11 bases lining up with TRBD1. This CDR3 region has 15 residues. Germline CDR1 and CDR2: KGHSH and LQKENI. Losses at the gene ends were 3 bases for V and 7 bases for J; bases not matched to a gene: 4. The CDR3 DNA sequence: TGTGCCAGCTCACCGCCGGGACAGGGGGGTGAAAAACTGTTTTTT. This gives the protein CASSPPGQGGEKLFF.